This T cell receptor (beta chain) was retrieved from a study of blood T cell repertoires in COVID-19. The overall study: The analysed material was cDNA or gDNA that came from T cells, B-cell-depleted T cells, or PBMCs.

Participants' reported clinical history set cohort assignment. Before being deemed recovered, Cohort 3 donors had two negative PCRs, clearance, or symptom resolution. J lost 2 bases, V lost 4 bases, and 8 bases had no gene match. The germline V gene encodes CDR1 SGDLS and CDR2 YYNGEE. The CDR3 sequence is 15 residues long. The assay was immunoSEQ multiplex PCR, and TCRdb's table has in-frame clones only and misses some. The repertoire holds around 430,000 clones, approximately 87% seen once, with roughly 10% in the top ten. Sequences were obtained from PBMCs or T cells enriched from blood (not recorded which). The TCR originated in a woman aged 50 to 60 who had recovered from COVID-19. The gene calls are TRBV9 and TRBJ1-2, with TRBD1 identical over 7 bases. This CDR3 reads CASSSWTGTNYGYTF. The CDR3, as DNA: TGTGCCAGCAGCTCATGGACAGGAACCAACTATGGCTACACCTTC.